What follows are 20 T cell receptor beta chains derived from one specimen sequenced in a study of blood T cells in healthy people across ages. The second PCR ran roughly 7 to 12 cycles with a sample-barcoded 5' primer and J-beta primers. A single record per CDR3 protein comes from TCRdb applying MiXCR to the 5' RACE reads. The table lists approximately 1.5 million distinct CDR3 sequences, roughly two fifths of them singletons, with 4% in the top ten. The sample was blood. Source of these receptors: a woman between 18 and 30 years old in good health.

Only a few counts were recorded for this clonotype. Mismatch with germline at one junction end may stem from a read error. The chain is built from TRBV29-1 and TRBJ2-3; D remains unclear. CDR3 length: 13 residues. Germline V lookup: CDR1 SQVTM, CDR2 ANQGSEA. CDR3 region: CSVEPRSTDTPYF. Written as DNA, the CDR3 is TGCAGCGTTGAGCCTCGGAGCACAGATACGCCGTATTTT.

This clonotype has a handful of counts. This chain links TRBV6-2 or TRBV6-3 with TRBJ2-5, with TRBD2 as a possible D gene (6 bases). V dropped 5 bases and J dropped 11 bases, with 27 bases sitting between them. Germline assignment: CDR1 MNHEY and CDR2 SVGEGT. The CDR3 totals 16 residues. Here the CDR3 reads CASSTILSGGFYKQYF. The DNA for the CDR3 is TGTGCCAGCAGTACTATCCTTAGCGGAGGGTTCTACAAGCAGTACTTC.

This chain uses TRBV7-9 with TRBJ2-1; TRBD1 matches 9 bases. Germline lookup yields CDR1 SEHNR and CDR2 FQNEAQ (reference sequence). The CDR3 totals 15 residues. The junction had 6 bases not matched to a gene; V was cut back by 6 bases and J by 3 bases. CDR3 loop: CASRRTGEYYNEQFF. The DNA for the CDR3 is TGTGCCAGCAGACGGACAGGGGAATACTACAATGAGCAGTTCTTC. The full variable domain, its missing parts supplied by reference TRBV7-9 and TRBJ2-1, is DTGVSQNPRHKITKRGQNVTFRCDPISEHNRLYWYRQTLGQGPEFLTYFQNEAQLEKSRLLSDRFSAERPKGSFSTLEIQRTEQGDSAMYLCASRRTGEYYNEQFFGPGTRLTVL.

The chain uses TRBV28 and TRBJ2-7; 10 nucleotides match TRBD1. The junction had 19 bases not matched to a gene; V was cut back by 7 bases and J by 10 bases. Germline CDR1 reads MDHEN; CDR2 reads SYDVKM. The CDR3 length is 16 residues. CDR3 bases: TGTGCCAGCATACCGGGACAGGGGTGGAAGCAAGAGGCCCAGTACTTC. Its protein product is CASIPGQGWKQEAQYF.

V gene TRBV12-5 combines with J gene TRBJ1-1; no clear D. The CDR3 has 16 amino acids. Germline CDR1 LGHNT, CDR2 FRNRAP. V lost 6 bases and J 1 base, leaving 18 bases between the germline ends. In DNA, the CDR3 is TGTGCTAGTGGACAGACCCTTGGTGTTTGGAACACTGAAGCTTTCTTT. This gives the protein CASGQTLGVWNTEAFF.

This clonotype showed up just a few times. The V call is TRBV5-1, the J call TRBJ2-3; D is unclear. In germline, CDR1 is SGHRS, CDR2 YFSETQ. Trimming cost V 4 bases and J 4 bases, with 7 bases left between them. CDR3 length equals 12 residues. As DNA, the CDR3 is TGCGCCAGCAGCGTTAATGCAGATACGCAGTATTTT. It translates to CASSVNADTQYF.

In its sample, this clonotype was seen a few times. The chain recombines TRBV18 with TRBJ2-1; TRBD2 matches 9 bases. Germline CDR1 is KGHSH and CDR2 is LQKENI. With V trimmed by 4 bases and J by 0 bases, 7 bases remained unmatched. There are 17 residues in the CDR3. CDR3 nucleotide sequence: TGTGCCAGCTCACTCTTGGGACTAGCCAGCTCCTACAATGAGCAGTTCTTC. It specifies CASSLLGLASSYNEQFF.

The table lists this clonotype with a few counts. CDR3 nucleotides: TGTGCCAGCAGCCCCTTCGGCTTCTCCACAGATACGCAGTATTTT. Residues: CASSPFGFSTDTQYF. The chain employs TRBV7-2 and TRBJ2-3; the D is unclear. This CDR3 contains 15 residues. V lost 5 bases and J lost 2, with 14 bases in between. Germline lookup yields CDR1 SGHTA and CDR2 FQGNSA.

This clonotype has only a few counts. V and J are TRBV5-1 and TRBJ2-2; D remains ambiguous. The CDR3 is 15 residues long. Germline CDR1 SGHRS, CDR2 YFSETQ. V lost 4 bases, J lost 3 bases, and 13 bases lay in between. The DNA of the CDR3 is TGCGCCAGCAGCCGACTCTCAGATTACACCGGGGAGCTGTTTTTT. Residues: CASSRLSDYTGELFF.

This chain uses TRBV11-2 with TRBJ1-2; TRBD1 matches 7 bases. J was trimmed by 2 bases and V by 5 bases; bases with no gene match: 8. Germline V gene sequence: CDR1 SGHAT, CDR2 FQNNGV. CDR3 length equals 15 residues. The CDR3 DNA is TGTGCCAGCAGCCCTACAGGGGAGCAGAACTATGGCTACACCTTC. Its protein product is CASSPTGEQNYGYTF.

This sequence joins TRBV12-3 or TRBV12-4 and TRBJ2-7; 7 bases align to TRBD1. The CDR3 loop spans 16 amino acids. The trim removed 2 bases at V and 0 bases at J, leaving 7 bases unmatched. CDR3 in amino acids: CASSLRGGTASYEQYF. The CDR3 nucleotides are TGTGCCAGCAGTTTAAGGGGTGGGACAGCCTCCTACGAGCAGTACTTC.

The chain recombines TRBV24-1 with TRBJ2-3; D not certain. V lost 1 base and J lost 9, with 10 bases in between. Germline values: CDR1 KGHDR, CDR2 SFDVKD. This CDR3 is built from 13 residues. The CDR3 DNA reads TGTGCCACCAGTGATTTCAAGTTTGGAACGCAGTATTTT. It yields the protein CATSDFKFGTQYF.

This rearrangement joins TRBV29-1 to TRBJ2-5; 8 bases fit TRBD2. V lost 2 bases, J lost 3 bases, and 8 bases stayed unmatched. CDR3 length: 15 amino acids. Germline loops: CDR1 SQVTM, CDR2 ANQGSEA. The CDR3 reads CSVELVNSGEETQYF. CDR3 DNA sequence: TGCAGCGTTGAATTGGTTAATAGCGGGGAAGAGACCCAGTACTTC.

This clonotype was seen more than once but under ten times. V is TRBV2 and J is TRBJ2-2; 9 bases align to TRBD2. The CDR3 consists of 15 residues. V was clipped by 8 bases and J by 4 bases; unmatched bases: 8. Per the germline V gene, CDR1 is SNHLY and CDR2 is FYNNEI. In DNA, the CDR3 is TGTGCCAGCCTCGAGCGGGGGGACCTCACCGGGGAGCTGTTTTTT. It specifies CASLERGDLTGELFF.

This clonotype was found a few times. The J gene is TRBJ1-1, the V gene TRBV5-1; D gene ambiguous. There are 14 residues in the CDR3. V shed 2 bases and J shed 5 bases, with 13 bases lying between them. Germline V gene lookup returns CDR1 SGHRS and CDR2 YFSETQ. CDR3 DNA: TGCGCCAGCAGCTTTGGCGGGTTTAGGACTGAAGCTTTCTTT. Translated: CASSFGGFRTEAFF.

The chain is built from TRBV18 and TRBJ2-1; D gene ambiguous. The V and J ends lost 7 bases and 3 bases respectively, with 16 bases between them. Germline values: CDR1 KGHSH, CDR2 LQKENI. The CDR3 length is 15 residues. The DNA for the CDR3 is TGTGCCAGCTTACCGACGACGGACCTCTACAATGAGCAGTTCTTC. Residues: CASLPTTDLYNEQFF.

The chain recombines TRBV29-1 with TRBJ2-7; tentative D call: TRBD1 (5 bases). The CDR3 extends over 14 amino acids. In germline, CDR1 is SQVTM, CDR2 ANQGSEA. Written as DNA, the CDR3 is TGCAGTTTCGACTTCAGGGATTCAGGGTACGAGCAGTACTTC. Translation: CSFDFRDSGYEQYF.

This chain links TRBV29-1 with TRBJ1-1; no clear D gene. The CDR3 contains 12 residues. In germline, CDR1 is SQVTM, CDR2 ANQGSEA. V was clipped by 4 bases and J by 4 bases, with 10 bases between them. The chain's CDR3 is CSVGGDGTEAFF. The CDR3, as DNA: TGCAGCGTTGGGGGTGATGGCACTGAAGCTTTCTTT.

The J gene is TRBJ1-5, the V gene TRBV27, with D uncertain. The germline gives CDR1 MNHEY, CDR2 SMNVEV (reference sequence). The CDR3 contains 15 residues. Trimming left V 0 bases short and J 9 bases short, with 15 bases between. The CDR3 loop reads CASSLSGGYRVPQHF. CDR3 bases: TGTGCCAGCAGTTTATCTGGCGGCTATCGGGTGCCCCAGCATTTT.

This clonotype was counted only a few times. The chain uses TRBV5-1 and TRBJ1-1; D remains unclear. The CDR3 totals 14 residues. Germline V gene sequence: CDR1 SGHRS, CDR2 YFSETQ. With 4 bases removed from V and 1 base from J, the gap between germline ends came to 11 bases. For the CDR3, the DNA is TGCGCCAGCAGCGTTCAATCAAGGAACACTGAAGCTTTCTTT. Amino acid sequence: CASSVQSRNTEAFF.